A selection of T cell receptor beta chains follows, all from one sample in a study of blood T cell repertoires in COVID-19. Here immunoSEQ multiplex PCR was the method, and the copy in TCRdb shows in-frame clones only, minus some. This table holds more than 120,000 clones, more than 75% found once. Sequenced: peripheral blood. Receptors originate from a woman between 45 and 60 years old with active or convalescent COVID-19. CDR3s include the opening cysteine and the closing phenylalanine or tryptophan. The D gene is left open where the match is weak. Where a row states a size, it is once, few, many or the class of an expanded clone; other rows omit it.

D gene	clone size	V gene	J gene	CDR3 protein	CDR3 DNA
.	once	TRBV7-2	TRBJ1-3	CASSLGRGIGNTIYF	TGTGCCAGCAGCTTAGGCAGGGGAATTGGAAACACCATATATTTT
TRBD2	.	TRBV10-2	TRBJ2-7	CASSGGGTYEQYF	TGCGCCAGCAGTGGCGGGGGAACCTACGAGCAGTACTTC
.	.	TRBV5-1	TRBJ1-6	CASSLSENSPLHF	TGCGCCAGCAGCTTATCCGAGAATTCACCCCTCCACTTT
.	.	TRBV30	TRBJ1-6	CAWSVHQVSPLHF	TGTGCCTGGAGTGTCCACCAGGTTTCACCCCTCCACTTT
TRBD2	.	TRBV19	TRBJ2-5	CASSKVSSGRETQYF	TGTGCCAGTAGTAAGGTGTCTAGCGGGAGAGAGACCCAGTACTTC
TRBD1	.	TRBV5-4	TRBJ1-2	CASSLAARSTGIGGYTF	TGTGCCAGCAGCTTGGCCGCCAGATCGACAGGGATCGGCGGCTACACCTTC
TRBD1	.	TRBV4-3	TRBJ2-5	CASSQDLKLSGTGGMETQYF	TGCGCCAGCAGCCAAGATCTTAAATTGTCCGGGACAGGGGGCATGGAGACCCAGTACTTC
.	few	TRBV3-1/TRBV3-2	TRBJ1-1	CASSQDVAGDTEAFF	TGTGCCAGCAGCCAAGACGTGGCAGGGGACACTGAAGCTTTCTTT
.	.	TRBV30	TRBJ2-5	CAWTGMETQYF	TGTGCCTGGACAGGGATGGAGACCCAGTACTTC
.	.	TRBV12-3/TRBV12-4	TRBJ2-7	CASSLRRDEQYF	TGTGCCAGCAGTTTAAGACGGGACGAGCAGTACTTC
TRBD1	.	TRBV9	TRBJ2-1	CASSEDREYNEQFF	TGTGCCAGCAGCGAAGACAGGGAATACAATGAGCAGTTCTTC
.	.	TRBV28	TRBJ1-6	CASRPTGGRNGRNSPLHF	TGTGCCAGCCGGCCAACCGGAGGCAGGAACGGCCGTAATTCACCCCTCCACTTT
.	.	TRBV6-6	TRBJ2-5	CASSYSNSGGAQYF	TGTGCCAGCAGTTACTCCAACTCCGGAGGGGCCCAGTACTTC
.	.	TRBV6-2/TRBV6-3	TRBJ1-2	CASSYGGGTGYGYTF	TGTGCCAGCAGTTACGGTGGGGGCACTGGCTATGGCTACACCTTC
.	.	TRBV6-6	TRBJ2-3	CASSYSRASTDTQYF	TGTGCCAGCAGTTACTCGAGGGCGAGCACAGATACGCAGTATTTT
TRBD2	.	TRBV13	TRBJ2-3	CASSRGLAGTDTQYF	TGTGCCAGCAGCCGAGGACTAGCGGGCACAGATACGCAGTATTTT
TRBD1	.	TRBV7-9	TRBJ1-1	CASSTYLGQGGAEAFF	TGTGCCAGCAGCACCTACCTGGGACAGGGAGGCGCTGAAGCTTTCTTT
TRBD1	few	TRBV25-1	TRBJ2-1	CASIKHTGGANEQFF	TGTGCCAGCATTAAACACACAGGGGGCGCAAATGAGCAGTTCTTC
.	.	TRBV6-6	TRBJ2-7	CASSYGGISYEQYF	TGTGCCAGCAGTTACGGCGGGATCTCCTACGAGCAGTACTTC
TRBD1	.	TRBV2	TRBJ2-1	CASGSGQGEGEQFF	TGTGCCAGCGGGTCTGGACAGGGTGAGGGGGAGCAGTTCTTC
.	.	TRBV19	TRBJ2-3	CASSSRQGGADTQYF	TGTGCCAGTAGCTCGAGACAGGGAGGCGCAGATACGCAGTATTTT
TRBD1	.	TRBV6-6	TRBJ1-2	CASTNVRGLYGYTF	TGTGCCAGCACGAATGTCAGGGGGCTCTATGGCTACACCTTC
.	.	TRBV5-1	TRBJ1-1	CASSEGREAFF	TGCGCCAGCAGCGAGGGAAGGGAAGCTTTCTTT
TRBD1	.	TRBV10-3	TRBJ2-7	CAIRMTGSSYEQYF	TGTGCCATTCGCATGACAGGGAGCTCCTACGAGCAGTACTTC
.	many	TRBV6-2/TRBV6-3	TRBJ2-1	CASSLRLVNEQFF	TGTGCCAGCAGTTTACGACTAGTTAATGAGCAGTTCTTC
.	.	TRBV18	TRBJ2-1	CASSPRRDGYNEQFF	TGTGCCAGCTCACCACGTCGAGACGGGTACAATGAGCAGTTCTTC
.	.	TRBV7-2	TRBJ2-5	CASSLGLRQQETQYF	TGTGCCAGCAGCTTAGGCCTCAGACAGCAAGAGACCCAGTACTTC
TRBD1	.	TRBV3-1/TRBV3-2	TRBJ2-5	CASSQVGQGARETQYF	TGTGCCAGCAGCCAAGTGGGACAGGGGGCCCGAGAGACCCAGTACTTC
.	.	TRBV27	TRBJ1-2	CATFGWAGDGYTF	TGTGCCACTTTTGGTTGGGCAGGCGATGGCTACACCTTC
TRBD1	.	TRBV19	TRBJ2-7	CARTRRGQGEWNEQYF	TGTGCCAGAACCCGGAGGGGACAGGGGGAGTGGAACGAGCAGTACTTC
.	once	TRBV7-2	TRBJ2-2	CASSLSQGTGELFF	TGTGCCAGCAGCTTATCCCAGGGTACCGGGGAGCTGTTTTTT
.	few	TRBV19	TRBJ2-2	CASSTPGGEPATGELFF	TGTGCCAGTAGTACCCCGGGGGGCGAACCTGCAACCGGGGAGCTGTTTTTT
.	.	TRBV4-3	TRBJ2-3	CASSQDELTTDTQYF	TGCGCCAGCAGCCAAGATGAGCTAACCACAGATACGCAGTATTTT
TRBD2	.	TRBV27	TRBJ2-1	CASTRGGAYNEQFF	TGTGCCAGCACTCGGGGGGGGGCTTACAATGAGCAGTTCTTC
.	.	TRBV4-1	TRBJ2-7	CASSHDLGGYEQYF	TGCGCCAGCAGTCACGATCTCGGGGGATACGAGCAGTACTTC
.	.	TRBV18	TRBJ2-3	CASSPRAADTQYF	TGTGCCAGCTCACCCCGAGCGGCAGATACGCAGTATTTT
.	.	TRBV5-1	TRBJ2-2	CASSLDGGTGELFF	TGCGCCAGCAGCTTGGATGGAGGGACCGGGGAGCTGTTTTTT
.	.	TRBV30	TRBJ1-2	CAWDPTGVGYTF	TGTGCCTGGGATCCGACAGGTGTCGGCTACACCTTC
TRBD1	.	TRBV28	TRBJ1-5	CATRTGAGPQHF	TGTGCCACCAGGACAGGGGCCGGGCCCCAGCATTTT
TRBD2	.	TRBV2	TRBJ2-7	CASAPPGGGFSYEQYF	TGTGCCAGCGCCCCGCCGGGCGGGGGTTTCTCCTACGAGCAGTACTTC
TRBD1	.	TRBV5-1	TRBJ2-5	CASSLGGQGAQETQYF	TGCGCCAGCAGCTTGGGGGGACAGGGGGCCCAAGAGACCCAGTACTTC
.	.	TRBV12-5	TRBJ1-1	CASGLGGVNTEAFF	TGTGCTAGTGGTTTGGGGGGCGTAAACACTGAAGCTTTCTTT
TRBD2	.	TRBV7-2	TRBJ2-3	CASSLRLAGGDTQYF	TGTGCCAGCAGCTTGCGACTAGCGGGAGGGGATACGCAGTATTTT
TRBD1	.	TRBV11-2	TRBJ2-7	CASSLPGQSSSYEQYF	TGTGCCAGCAGCTTACCGGGACAGTCCAGCTCCTACGAGCAGTACTTC
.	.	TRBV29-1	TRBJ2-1	CSPIVGSYNEQFF	TGCAGCCCTATAGTCGGGTCCTACAATGAGCAGTTCTTC
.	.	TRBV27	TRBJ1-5	CASSSPRGGIVQPQHF	TGTGCCAGCAGTTCCCCCCGGGGGGGTATTGTCCAGCCCCAGCATTTT